The T cell receptor (beta chain) under discussion was sequenced for a study of blood T cell repertoires in COVID-19. Profiled with immunoSEQ multiplex PCR; TCRdb holds only in-frame clones, not every one. The table records approximately 230,000 clones, approximately 84% of them present only once. Germline values: CDR1 MNHEY, CDR2 SMNVEV (reference sequence). The trim removed 4 bases at V and 7 bases at J, leaving 6 bases unmatched. This CDR3 is built from 15 residues. This receptor was obtained from a man aged 35 to 55 who had recovered from COVID-19. The specimen sequenced was PBMCs or T cells enriched from blood (not recorded which). This rearrangement joins TRBV27 to TRBJ1-5, with 11 bases identical to TRBD1. The CDR3 nucleotides are TGTGCCAGCAGTTCCCGGACAGGGGGCCAACAGCCCCAGCATTTT. This translates into CASSSRTGGQQPQHF.